This T cell receptor (beta chain) was sequenced for a study of long-term antiretroviral therapy in people with HIV. Donors each had at least one pre-ART PBMC sample and at least two post-ART ones. Everyone in the study who had HIV was treated in the United States. The CDR3 extends over 15 amino acids. CDR1 is SGHVS, CDR2 FQNEAQ, per germline. Trimming took off 1 base at V and 4 bases at J, with 14 bases between the two ends. General study results and limits: In the period from 2004 to 2017, blood was collected, possibly under older ART regimens. Increased diversity was seen after ART, yet it remained lower than in transplant donor controls.

Sequencing used immunoSEQ v3.0 at survey level. Repertoires were generated with immunoSEQ multiplex PCR, while TCRdb's copy carries only in-frame clones and drops some. The data contain about 24,000 clones, 81% of them singletons. Comments on this clone: Its antigen is as yet unknown.

The source is a man aged 25 to 40 with HIV. The V and J genes are TRBV7-8 and TRBJ2-7, with D tentatively TRBD1 (7 bases). The sample in question was unsorted PBMCs, obtained 4.4 years after starting antiretroviral therapy. Here the CDR3 DNA reads TGTGCCAGCAGCTTAGTGGAGGGGGCGACGTACGAGCAGTACTTC. This sequence encodes CASSLVEGATYEQYF.